A selection of T cell receptor beta chains follows, all from one sample in a study of cytomegalovirus exposure and HLA in healthy donors. TCRdb's copy holds only in-frame clones and misses some; the assay was immunoSEQ multiplex PCR. The sample holds a few hundred thousand clones; roughly 79% are singletons and the top ten take around 2%. The sample taken for sequencing was PBMCs. These receptors came from a man aged 18 to 30 in good health and CMV-seronegative. The CDR3 runs from the conserved cysteine through the conserved F or W. Fields, in order: clone size, J gene, D gene, V gene, CDR3 DNA, CDR3 protein. The D gene is left open where the match is weak. Not all rows give a size; the values are once, few, many and, for expanded clones, a class.

NA TRBJ1-2 NA TRBV7-2 TGTGCCAGCAGAGGAGGGTCCTATGGCTACACCTTC CASRGGSYGYTF
NA TRBJ2-1 NA TRBV5-8 TGTGCCAGCAGCTTGCCGACCTGGGAAAGGTTCATTCGGACGGGGAATGAGCAGTTCTTC CASSLPTWERFIRTGNEQFF
once TRBJ2-3 TRBD2 TRBV10-3 TGTGCCATCAGTGGGGGACTAGCGGAGGGGGGCACAGATACGCAGTATTTT CAISGGLAEGGTDTQYF
NA TRBJ2-7 NA TRBV4-2 TGTGCCAGCAGCCCCGGTGACGGGGACTACGAGCAGTACTTC CASSPGDGDYEQYF
NA TRBJ2-2 NA TRBV5-1 TGCGCCAGCAGCTTGCGAGGGCAGGGGACCGGGGAGCTGTTTTTT CASSLRGQGTGELFF
NA TRBJ2-3 NA TRBV7-2 TGTGCCAGCAGCTTAAACCCGGCTAGCGCTCAAGATACGCAGTATTTT CASSLNPASAQDTQYF
NA TRBJ2-2 TRBD1 TRBV9 TGTGCCAGCAGCGTAGGGGGCGGACAGGCGAAGGCCGGGGAGCTGTTTTTT CASSVGGGQAKAGELFF
NA TRBJ2-7 TRBD1 TRBV2 TGTGCCAGCGCTGGACAGGGGGCCTACGAGCAGTACTTC CASAGQGAYEQYF
NA TRBJ1-2 TRBD1 TRBV10-3 TGTGCCATCAGTGAGTCGGGGACAGATGGCTACACCTTC CAISESGTDGYTF
NA TRBJ2-7 TRBD1 TRBV28 TGTGCCAGCAGCCCCATTAACCCCTGGGACAGGGACGAGCAGTACTTC CASSPINPWDRDEQYF
NA TRBJ1-1 NA TRBV2 TGTGCCAGCAGTTTCGTAAGCACCCTCGGGACTGAAGCTTTCTTT CASSFVSTLGTEAFF
NA TRBJ2-1 TRBD1 TRBV6-4 TGTGCCAGCAGGAGGACAGGGGAAGACAATGAGCAGTTCTTC CASRRTGEDNEQFF
NA TRBJ2-2 TRBD2 TRBV10-3 TGTGCCATCAGTGAGCTACTAGCGGGAGGACTCGGGGAGCTGTTTTTT CAISELLAGGLGELFF
NA TRBJ2-7 TRBD1 TRBV4-2 TGTGCCAGCAGACATACAGGGGGGAACTCCTACGAGCAGTACTTC CASRHTGGNSYEQYF
NA TRBJ2-1 TRBD1 TRBV7-2 TGTGCCAGCAGCTTCCCGGCTACGCAGGGGGAGAGCTCCTACAATGAGCAGTTCTTC CASSFPATQGESSYNEQFF
NA TRBJ1-1 TRBD1 TRBV29-1 TGCAGCGTTGAAAGGACAGGGGCGAACACTGAAGCTTTCTTT CSVERTGANTEAFF
NA TRBJ2-7 TRBD2 TRBV30 TGTGCCTGGGGACTAGCGGGGGCCTCCTACGAGCAGTACTTC CAWGLAGASYEQYF
NA TRBJ1-5 NA TRBV6-1 TGTGCCAGCAGTCTTAATAGCAATCAGCCCCAGCATTTT CASSLNSNQPQHF
NA TRBJ2-7 NA TRBV28 TGTGCCAGCAGCCCCCTAGGCTACGAGCAGTACTTC CASSPLGYEQYF
NA TRBJ2-3 TRBD2 TRBV19 TGTGCCAGTAGTATAGGTAAAAGCGGGGTAAAGTATTTT CASSIGKSGVKYF
few TRBJ2-6 TRBD1 TRBV13 TGTGCCAGCAGCTCCCAGGGACAGGGGTTTGGGGCCAACGTCCTGACTTTC CASSSQGQGFGANVLTF
once TRBJ1-5 NA TRBV6-5 TGTGCCAGCAGAAACAGGGTTGGGAATCAGCCCCAGCATTTT CASRNRVGNQPQHF
NA TRBJ2-1 TRBD1 TRBV18 TGTGCCAGCTCACCAGGGACAGGGGGCAATGAGCAGTTCTTC CASSPGTGGNEQFF
once TRBJ2-2 TRBD2 TRBV10-3 TGTGCCATCAGTGAGTTGGCTAGCGGGGGGTCGAACACCGGGGAGCTGTTTTTT CAISELASGGSNTGELFF
NA TRBJ2-5 TRBD1 TRBV5-6 TGTGCCAGCAGCTTGGATCGATGGGGACAGCAAGAGACCCAGTACTTC CASSLDRWGQQETQYF
NA TRBJ2-2 NA TRBV30 TGTGCCTGGAGTCGGGCGGGCGGGGAGCTGTTTTTT CAWSRAGGELFF